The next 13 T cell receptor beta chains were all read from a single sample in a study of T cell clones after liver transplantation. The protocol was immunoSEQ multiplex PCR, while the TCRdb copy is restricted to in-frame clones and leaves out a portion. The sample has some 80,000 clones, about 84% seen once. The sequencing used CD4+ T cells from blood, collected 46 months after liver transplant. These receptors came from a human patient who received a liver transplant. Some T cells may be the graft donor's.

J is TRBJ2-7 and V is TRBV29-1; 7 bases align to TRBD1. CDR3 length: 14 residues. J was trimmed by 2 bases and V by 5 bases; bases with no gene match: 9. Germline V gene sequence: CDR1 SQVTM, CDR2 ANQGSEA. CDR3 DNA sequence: TGCAGCGTTAAAAGACAGGGCTCGGCCTACGAGCAGTACTTC. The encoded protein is CSVKRQGSAYEQYF.

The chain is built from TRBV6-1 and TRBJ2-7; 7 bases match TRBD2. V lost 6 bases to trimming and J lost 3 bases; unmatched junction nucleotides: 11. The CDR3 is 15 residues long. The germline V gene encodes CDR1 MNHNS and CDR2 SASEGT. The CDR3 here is CASSAPAAGLYEQYF. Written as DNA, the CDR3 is TGTGCCAGCAGCGCGCCTGCAGCGGGACTCTACGAGCAGTACTTC.

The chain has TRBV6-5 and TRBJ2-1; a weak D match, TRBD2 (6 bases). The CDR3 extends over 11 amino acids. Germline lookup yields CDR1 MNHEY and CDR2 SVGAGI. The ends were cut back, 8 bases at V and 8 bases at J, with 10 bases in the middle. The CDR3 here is CASVGLDEQFF. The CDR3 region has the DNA TGTGCCAGCGTGGGACTCGATGAGCAGTTCTTC.

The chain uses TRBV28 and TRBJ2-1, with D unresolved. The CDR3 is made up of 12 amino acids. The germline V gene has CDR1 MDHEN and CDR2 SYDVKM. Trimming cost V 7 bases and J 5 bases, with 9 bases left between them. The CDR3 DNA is TGTGCCAGCATGGGCTTCAACAATGAGCAGTTCTTC. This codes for CASMGFNNEQFF.

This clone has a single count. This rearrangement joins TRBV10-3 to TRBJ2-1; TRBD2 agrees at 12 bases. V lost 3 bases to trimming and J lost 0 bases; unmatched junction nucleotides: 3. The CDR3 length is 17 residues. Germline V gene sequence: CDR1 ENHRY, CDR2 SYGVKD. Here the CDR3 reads CAISDETSGSSYNEQFF. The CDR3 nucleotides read TGTGCCATCAGTGACGAGACTAGCGGGAGCTCCTACAATGAGCAGTTCTTC.

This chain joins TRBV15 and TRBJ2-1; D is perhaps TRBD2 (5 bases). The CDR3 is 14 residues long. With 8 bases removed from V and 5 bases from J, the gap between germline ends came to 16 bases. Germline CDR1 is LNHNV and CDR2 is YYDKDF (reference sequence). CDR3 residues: CATLPSLDHNEQFF. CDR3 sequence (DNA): TGTGCCACCTTGCCTAGCCTCGACCACAATGAGCAGTTCTTC.

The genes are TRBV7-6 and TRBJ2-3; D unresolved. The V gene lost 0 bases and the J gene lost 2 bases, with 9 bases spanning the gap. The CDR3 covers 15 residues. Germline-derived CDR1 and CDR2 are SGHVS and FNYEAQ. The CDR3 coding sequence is TGTGCCAGCAGCTTAGCGCGTGTCCCCACAGATACGCAGTATTTT. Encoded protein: CASSLARVPTDTQYF.

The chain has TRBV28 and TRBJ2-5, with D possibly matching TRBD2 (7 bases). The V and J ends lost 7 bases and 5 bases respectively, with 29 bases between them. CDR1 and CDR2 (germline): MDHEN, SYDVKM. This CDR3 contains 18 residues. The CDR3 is CASNTRGGAPGRGETQYF. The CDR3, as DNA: TGTGCCAGCAATACCCGTGGGGGGGCACCAGGCCGTGGGGAGACCCAGTACTTC.

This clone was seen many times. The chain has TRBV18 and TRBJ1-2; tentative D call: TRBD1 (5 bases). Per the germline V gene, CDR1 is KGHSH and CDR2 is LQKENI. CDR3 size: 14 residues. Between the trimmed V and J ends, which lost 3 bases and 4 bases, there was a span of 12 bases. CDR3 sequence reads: CASSPGRDVYGYTF. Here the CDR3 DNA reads TGTGCCAGCTCACCCGGGAGGGACGTCTATGGCTACACCTTC.

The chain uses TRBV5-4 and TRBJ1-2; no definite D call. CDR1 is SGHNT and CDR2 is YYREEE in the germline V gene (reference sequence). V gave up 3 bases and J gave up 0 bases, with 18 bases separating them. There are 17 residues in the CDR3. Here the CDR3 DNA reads TGTGCCAGCAGCTCTTTCCTCCGAAGGGCGCCTAACTATGGCTACACCTTC. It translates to CASSSFLRRAPNYGYTF.

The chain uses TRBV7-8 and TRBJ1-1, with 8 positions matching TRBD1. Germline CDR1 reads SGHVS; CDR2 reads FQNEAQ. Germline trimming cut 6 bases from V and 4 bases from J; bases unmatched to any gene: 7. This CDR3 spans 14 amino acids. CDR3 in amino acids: CASRVQGAVTEAFF. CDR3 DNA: TGTGCCAGCAGGGTTCAGGGGGCGGTCACTGAAGCTTTCTTT.

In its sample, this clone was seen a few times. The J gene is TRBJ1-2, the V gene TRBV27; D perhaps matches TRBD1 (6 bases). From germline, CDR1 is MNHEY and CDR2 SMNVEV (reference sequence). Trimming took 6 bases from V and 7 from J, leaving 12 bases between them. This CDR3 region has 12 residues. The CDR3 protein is CASSPQGSGYTF. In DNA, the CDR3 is TGTGCCAGCAGCCCACAGGGAAGTGGCTACACCTTC.

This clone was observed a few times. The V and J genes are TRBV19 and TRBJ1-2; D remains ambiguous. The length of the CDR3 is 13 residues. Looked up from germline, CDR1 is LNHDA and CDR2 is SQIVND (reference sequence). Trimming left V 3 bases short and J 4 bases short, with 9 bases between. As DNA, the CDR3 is TGTGCCAGTAGTATCGGGGAAGGCTATGGCTACACCTTC. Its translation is CASSIGEGYGYTF. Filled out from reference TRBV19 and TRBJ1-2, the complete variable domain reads DGGITQSPKYLFRKEGQNVTLSCEQNLNHDAMYWYRQDPGQGLRLIYYSQIVNDFQKGDIAEGYSVSREKKESFPLTVTSAQKNPTAFYLCASSIGEGYGYTFGSGTRLTVV.